The present T cell receptor beta chain was sequenced within a study of CD8 T cells in ankylosing spondylitis. Whole-study findings and limits: There was reportedly significant enrichment of clones that were disease-linked in matched ankylosing spondylitis synovial fluid. Peripheral blood held disease-linked clones only at relatively low frequency, and these were CD8+. For ankylosing spondylitis blood, a TCR beta motif of seven to nine highly homologous variants appeared characteristic.

This CDR3 region has 16 residues. Unmatched junction bases numbered 4, after V lost 1 base and J lost 5 bases. In germline, CDR1 is DFQATT, CDR2 SNEGSKA (reference sequence). A quantitative 5'-RACE method, one with molecular barcodes, was used to make TCR beta libraries. TCRdb recomputed calls from the 5' RACE reads with MiXCR, one row per CDR3 protein. The sample has 700,000 to 1,000,000 distinct CDR3 sequences; 10% to 15% are singletons. This clonotype was counted only a few times. Its antigen is unknown. This chain links TRBV20-1 with TRBJ2-2, with TRBD2 matching over 13 bases. This receptor was obtained from a male donor with ankylosing spondylitis. Sequences were obtained from blood, either unsorted or a sorted T cell fraction (not recorded which). CDR3 in amino acids: CSARASGLAGTGELFF. The CDR3 coding sequence is TGCAGTGCTAGAGCTTCGGGACTAGCGGGGACCGGGGAGCTGTTTTTT.